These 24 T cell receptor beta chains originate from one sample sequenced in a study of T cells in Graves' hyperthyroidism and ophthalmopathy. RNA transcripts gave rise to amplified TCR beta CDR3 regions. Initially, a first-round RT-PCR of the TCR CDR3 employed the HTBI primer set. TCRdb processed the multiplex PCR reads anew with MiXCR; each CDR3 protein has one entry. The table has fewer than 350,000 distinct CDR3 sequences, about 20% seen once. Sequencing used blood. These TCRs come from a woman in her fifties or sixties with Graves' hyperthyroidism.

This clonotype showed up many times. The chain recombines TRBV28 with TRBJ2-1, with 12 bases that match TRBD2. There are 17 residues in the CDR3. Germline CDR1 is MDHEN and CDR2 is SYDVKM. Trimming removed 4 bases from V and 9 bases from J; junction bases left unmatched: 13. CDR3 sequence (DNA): TGTGCCAGCAGTTCACCACCCCTAGCGGGAGGGCCACTTGAGCAGTTCTTC. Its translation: CASSSPPLAGGPLEQFF.

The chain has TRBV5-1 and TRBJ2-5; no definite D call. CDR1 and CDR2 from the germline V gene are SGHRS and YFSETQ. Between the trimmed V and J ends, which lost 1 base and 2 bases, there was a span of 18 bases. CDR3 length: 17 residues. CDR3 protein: CASSLIGRMAGQETQYF. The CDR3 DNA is TGCGCCAGCAGCTTGATTGGCAGGATGGCAGGACAAGAGACCCAGTACTTC.

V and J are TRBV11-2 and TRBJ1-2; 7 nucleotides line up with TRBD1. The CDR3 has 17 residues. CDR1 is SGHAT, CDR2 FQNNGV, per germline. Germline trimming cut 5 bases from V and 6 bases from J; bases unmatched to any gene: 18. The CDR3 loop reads CASSRIKIGGLFDGYTF. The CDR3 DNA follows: TGTGCCAGCAGCCGTATTAAAATAGGGGGCTTATTCGATGGCTACACCTTC.

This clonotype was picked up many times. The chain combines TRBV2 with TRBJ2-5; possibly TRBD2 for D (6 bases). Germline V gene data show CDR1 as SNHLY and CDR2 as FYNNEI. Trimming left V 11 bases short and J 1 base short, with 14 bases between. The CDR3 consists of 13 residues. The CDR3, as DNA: TGTGCCTTACGGCGGGGAATCCAAGAGACCCAGTACTTC. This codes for CALRRGIQETQYF.

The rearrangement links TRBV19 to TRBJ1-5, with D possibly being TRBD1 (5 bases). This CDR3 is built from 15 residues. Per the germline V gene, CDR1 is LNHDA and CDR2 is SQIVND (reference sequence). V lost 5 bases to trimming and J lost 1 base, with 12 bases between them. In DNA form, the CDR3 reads TGTGCCAGTAGTTTGGTCAGGGAGAGCAATCAGCCCCAGCATTTT. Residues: CASSLVRESNQPQHF.

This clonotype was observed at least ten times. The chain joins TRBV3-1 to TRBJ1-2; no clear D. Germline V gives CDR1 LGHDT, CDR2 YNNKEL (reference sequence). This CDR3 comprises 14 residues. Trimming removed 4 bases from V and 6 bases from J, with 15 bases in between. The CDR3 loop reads CASSPAAERNGYTF. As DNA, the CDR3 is TGTGCCAGCAGCCCAGCGGCCGAGAGGAATGGCTACACCTTC.

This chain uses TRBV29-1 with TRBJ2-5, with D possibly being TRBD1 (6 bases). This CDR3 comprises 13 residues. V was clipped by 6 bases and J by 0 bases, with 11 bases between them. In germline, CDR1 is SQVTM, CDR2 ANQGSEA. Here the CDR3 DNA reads TGCAGCGTCGCTACAGGGAACCAAGAGACCCAGTACTTC. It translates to CSVATGNQETQYF.

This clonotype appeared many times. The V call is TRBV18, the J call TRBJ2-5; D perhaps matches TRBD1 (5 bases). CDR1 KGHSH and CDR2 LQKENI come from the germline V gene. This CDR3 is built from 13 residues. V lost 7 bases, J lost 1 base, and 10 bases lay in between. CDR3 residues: CASFRQLQETQYF. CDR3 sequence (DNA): TGTGCCAGCTTCCGACAGCTCCAAGAGACCCAGTACTTC.

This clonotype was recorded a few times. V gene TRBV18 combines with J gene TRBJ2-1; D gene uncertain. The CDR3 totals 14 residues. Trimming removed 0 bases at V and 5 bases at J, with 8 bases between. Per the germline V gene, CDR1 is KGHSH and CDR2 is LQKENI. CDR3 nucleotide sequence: TGTGCCAGCTCACCACCTCTGGCCAACAATGAGCAGTTCTTC. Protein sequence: CASSPPLANNEQFF.

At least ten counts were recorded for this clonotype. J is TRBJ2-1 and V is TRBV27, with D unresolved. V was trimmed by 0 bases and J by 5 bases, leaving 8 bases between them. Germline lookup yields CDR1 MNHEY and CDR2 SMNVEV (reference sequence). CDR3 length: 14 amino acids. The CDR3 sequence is CASSLSRRNNEQFF. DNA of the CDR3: TGTGCCAGCAGTTTATCGAGGAGAAACAATGAGCAGTTCTTC.

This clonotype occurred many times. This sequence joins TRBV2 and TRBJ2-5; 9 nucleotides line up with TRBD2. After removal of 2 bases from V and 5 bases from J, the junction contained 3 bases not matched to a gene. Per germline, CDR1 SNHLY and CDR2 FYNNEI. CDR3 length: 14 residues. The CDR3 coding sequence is TGTGCCAGCAGTGAATCCCTAGCGGGGGAGACCCAGTACTTC. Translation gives CASSESLAGETQYF.

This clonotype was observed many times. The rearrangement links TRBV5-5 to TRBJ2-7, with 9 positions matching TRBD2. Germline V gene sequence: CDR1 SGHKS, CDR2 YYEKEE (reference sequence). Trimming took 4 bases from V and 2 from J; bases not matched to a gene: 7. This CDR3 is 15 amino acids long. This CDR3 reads CASSRGREGPYEQYF. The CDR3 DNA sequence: TGTGCCAGCAGCCGCGGGAGGGAAGGGCCCTACGAGCAGTACTTC.

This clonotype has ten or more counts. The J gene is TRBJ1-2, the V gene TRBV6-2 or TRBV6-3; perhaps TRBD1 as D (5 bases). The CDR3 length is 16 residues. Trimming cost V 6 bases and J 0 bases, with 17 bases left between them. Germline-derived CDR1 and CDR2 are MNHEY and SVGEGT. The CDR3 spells CASSRDGGWSNYGYTF. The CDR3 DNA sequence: TGTGCCAGCAGCAGGGACGGGGGGTGGTCTAACTATGGCTACACCTTC.

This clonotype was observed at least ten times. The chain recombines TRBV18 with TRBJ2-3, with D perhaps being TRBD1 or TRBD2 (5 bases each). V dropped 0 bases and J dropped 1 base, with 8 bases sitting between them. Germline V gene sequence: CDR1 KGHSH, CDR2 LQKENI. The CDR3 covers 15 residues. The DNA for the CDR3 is TGTGCCAGCTCACCACCAGGGACCGGCACAGATACGCAGTATTTT. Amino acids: CASSPPGTGTDTQYF.

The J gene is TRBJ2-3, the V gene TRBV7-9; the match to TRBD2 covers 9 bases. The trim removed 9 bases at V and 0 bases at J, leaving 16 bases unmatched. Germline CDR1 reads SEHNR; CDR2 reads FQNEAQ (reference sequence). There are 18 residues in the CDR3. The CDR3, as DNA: TGTGCCAGTCTTAGCCCTGGGGCTAGCGGGGAAAGCACAGATACGCAGTATTTT. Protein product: CASLSPGASGESTDTQYF. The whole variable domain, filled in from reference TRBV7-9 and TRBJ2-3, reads DTGVSQNPRHKITKRGQNVTFRCDPISEHNRLYWYRQTLGQGPEFLTYFQNEAQLEKSRLLSDRFSAERPKGSFSTLEIQRTEQGDSAMYLCASLSPGASGESTDTQYFGPGTRLTVL.

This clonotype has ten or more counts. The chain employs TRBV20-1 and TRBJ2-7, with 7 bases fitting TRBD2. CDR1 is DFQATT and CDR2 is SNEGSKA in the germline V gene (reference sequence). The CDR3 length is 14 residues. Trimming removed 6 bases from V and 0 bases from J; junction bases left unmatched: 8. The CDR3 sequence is CSAERGEPSYEQYF. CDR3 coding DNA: TGCAGTGCCGAACGGGGGGAGCCCTCCTACGAGCAGTACTTC.

The CDR3 protein is CASSPPAGLRETQYF. The CDR3 DNA is TGTGCCAGCTCACCACCTGCAGGCCTTCGAGAGACCCAGTACTTC. The chain carries TRBV18 and TRBJ2-5; D is unclear. From germline, CDR1 is KGHSH and CDR2 LQKENI. This CDR3 contains 15 residues. Trimming shortened V by 0 bases and J by 4 bases, and 12 bases separated the two germline ends.

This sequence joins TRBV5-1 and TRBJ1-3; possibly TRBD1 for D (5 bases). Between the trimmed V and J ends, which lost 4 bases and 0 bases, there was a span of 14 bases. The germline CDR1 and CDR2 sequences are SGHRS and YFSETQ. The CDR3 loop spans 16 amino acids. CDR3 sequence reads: CASSHGTGHSGNTIYF. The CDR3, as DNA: TGCGCCAGCAGCCACGGAACGGGGCACTCTGGAAACACCATATATTTT. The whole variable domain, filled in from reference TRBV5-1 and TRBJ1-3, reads KAGVTQTPRYLIKTRGQQVTLSCSPISGHRSVSWYQQTPGQGLQFLFEYFSETQRNKGNFPGRFSGRQFSNSRSEMNVSTLELGDSALYLCASSHGTGHSGNTIYFGEGSWLTVV.

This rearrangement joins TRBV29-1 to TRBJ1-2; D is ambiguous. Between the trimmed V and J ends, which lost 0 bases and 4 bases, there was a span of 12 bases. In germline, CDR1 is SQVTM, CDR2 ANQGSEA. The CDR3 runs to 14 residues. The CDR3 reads CSVEDVFSPYGYTF. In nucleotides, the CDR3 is TGCAGCGTTGAAGATGTTTTCAGCCCCTATGGCTACACCTTC.

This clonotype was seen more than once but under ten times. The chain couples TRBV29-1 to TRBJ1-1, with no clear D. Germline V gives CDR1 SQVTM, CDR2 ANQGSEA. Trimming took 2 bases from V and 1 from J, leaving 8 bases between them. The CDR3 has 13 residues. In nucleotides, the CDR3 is TGCAGCGTTGAAAGATCTGAGAACACTGAAGCTTTCTTT. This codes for CSVERSENTEAFF.

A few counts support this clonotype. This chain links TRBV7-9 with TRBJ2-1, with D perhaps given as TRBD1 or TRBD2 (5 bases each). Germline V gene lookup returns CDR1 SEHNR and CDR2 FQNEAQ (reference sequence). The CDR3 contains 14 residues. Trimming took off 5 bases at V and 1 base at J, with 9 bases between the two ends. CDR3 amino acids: CASSRGESYNEQFF. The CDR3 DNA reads TGTGCCAGCAGCAGAGGGGAGTCCTACAATGAGCAGTTCTTC.

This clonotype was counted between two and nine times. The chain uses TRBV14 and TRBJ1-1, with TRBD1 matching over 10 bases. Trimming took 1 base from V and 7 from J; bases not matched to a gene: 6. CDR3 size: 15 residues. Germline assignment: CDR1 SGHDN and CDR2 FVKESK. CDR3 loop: CASSQVETGGFEAFF. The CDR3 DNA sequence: TGTGCCAGCAGCCAAGTTGAGACAGGGGGCTTTGAAGCTTTCTTT.

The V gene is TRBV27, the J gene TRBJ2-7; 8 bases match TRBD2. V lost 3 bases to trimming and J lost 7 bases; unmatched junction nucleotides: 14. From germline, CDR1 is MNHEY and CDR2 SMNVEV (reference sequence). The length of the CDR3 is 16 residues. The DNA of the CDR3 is TGTGCCAGCAGTTTCGTAGCTAGCGGGTACTCGGGGGAGCAGTACTTC. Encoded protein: CASSFVASGYSGEQYF.

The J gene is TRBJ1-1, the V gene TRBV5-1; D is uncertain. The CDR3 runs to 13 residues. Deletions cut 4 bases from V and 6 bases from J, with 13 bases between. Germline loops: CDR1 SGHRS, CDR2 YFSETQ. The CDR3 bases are TGCGCCAGCAGCCCCGCCGTGGTGGCTGAAGCTTTCTTT. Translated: CASSPAVVAEAFF.